This TCR beta chain appears in the sequencing data of a study of shared clonotypes between healthy human individuals (dated by TCRdb to the early 2020s). Regarding the research as a whole: The cohort comprised a couple of women and a few men aged 18 to 49 years. To estimate repertoire size and how much clonotypes are shared between individuals, the study performed deep sequencing of blood TCR repertoires from roughly five healthy adults. Per donor, leukapheresis produced somewhere between about 0.8 and 9 billion PBMCs. For each donor, three plates each were used for CD4 naive and CD4 memory, two plates were used for CD8 naive, and one plate was used for CD8 memory. Different laboratories and diverse techniques were used to prepare libraries and sequence TCR repertoires, to increase sequencing depth and limit assay-specific biases.

TCR CDR3 regions were amplified from genomic DNA by multiplex PCR using the deep immunoSEQ assay. Genomic DNA extracted from each cell subset was distributed evenly over all wells of several immunoSEQ 96-well plates, and each plate served as one replicate. For sorted subsets, around 200 ng genomic DNA, equal to 30,000 or so T cell genomes, was loaded into each replicate PCR. The purified libraries were quantified using a Qubit 3.0 fluorometer, sized with a Bioanalyzer 2100, and then quantified again using the KAPA Library Quantification kit. Each immunoSEQ 96-well plate was sequenced on its own single-read 150-cycle Illumina NextSeq 550 flow cell. Processing in the source paper ran as follows. Because only junctional sequences without quality scores were contained in the immunoSEQ output, filtering matching that applied to full-length reads could not be performed. Sequences were annotated with PyIR, a Python wrapper for IgBLAST v1.9, using IMGT germline references to assign V/J genes and CDR3. Reads with weak V/J assignments (E-value above 1e-6), missing CDR3, stop codons, out-of-frame junctions, or ambiguous translated residues were removed. A V3J clonotype was defined by an identical inferred V gene, J gene, and CDR3 amino acid sequence. To compute the percentage overlap between repertoires, the number of shared unique clonotypes was divided by the size of the smaller repertoire. RTK rarefaction, the Chao1 estimator, and Recon v2.1 estimates of unobserved clonotypes were used to assess repertoire richness. Generation probabilities were computed with OLGA for all TCRbeta clonotypes obtained by the gDNA method from four donors. Here the immuneACCESS table is served through TCRdb, limited to in-frame sequences with V and J called. Missing clones are a known gap in these copies; in checked studies unresolved V genes cover under half, and the rest lacks a known reason. V and J calls and clone size are copied from that table; D and trimming were computed from the DNA. Here the sample has over 2 million clones; 95% occur a single time. Roughly 0.13% of the sample goes to the ten largest clones.

A note on this clone: Its antigen has not been determined. The record has no base qualities; no much larger clone is one base away.

From V the trimming removes 4 bases and from J it removes 9 bases, while the gene matches leave 6 bases of the junction unaccounted for. Via the germline V gene, CDR1 is SGHRS and CDR2 YFSETQ. The CDR3, from cysteine to phenylalanine, totals 14 residues. The read is trimmed to its CDR3 DNA, 42 bases read in frame from base 1. Donors were healthy HIV-negative adults with no recently reported acute infections or vaccinations. Every donor was a Caucasian adult residing in Nashville, Tennessee, USA. CD4+ T cells were enriched through magnetic negative selection, after which naive cells were positively selected on CD45RA and the remaining negative fraction served as the memory subset. Blood was obtained by leukapheresis, after which PBMCs were separated by Ficoll-Histopaque density gradient centrifugation and cryopreserved in liquid nitrogen vapor phase. Purity and quantity of every magnetically sorted T cell population were checked by analytical flow cytometry. Genomic DNA was isolated from each sorted fraction and quantified by UV absorbance on a Nanodrop 2000c.

On the study overall, not on this receptor specifically: Larger estimated clonotype richness was generally found for naive subsets than for memory subsets. Rarefaction of sorted-subset datasets indicated incomplete sequencing despite the large sequencing depth. The genetic and exposure-history diversity represented was limited by the small number of donors. Compared with non-shared clonotypes, the clonotypes found in all four sorted-subset donors had higher generation probabilities. Sharing across a handful of donors was observed for about 4.8% of naive CD4, about 4% of naive CD8, 2.3% of memory CD4, and around 0.4% of memory CD8 clonotypes. Only blood was sampled, and tissue TCR repertoires likely differ from those in blood. Pairwise subsampling led to the expectation that sequencing depth would affect the degree of clonotype sharing among donors.

The V and J genes are TRBV5-1 and TRBJ1-6; 8 central bases correspond to TRBD1. Sequencing used naive CD4+ T cells sorted from blood. This specimen's cell subset or site label, per the study, means: CD45RA+ positively selected. This clonotype originated in a young man in good health. The DNA sequence is as follows: TGCGCCAGCAGCGCGGGACAGGAGTCTTCACCCCTCCACTTT. It translates to CASSAGQESSPLHF.